A single sample gave rise to the 11 T cell receptor beta chains below, sequenced in a study of cytomegalovirus exposure and HLA in healthy donors. Both 60 Vbeta primers and 13 Jbeta primers went into the PCR. TCRdb keeps only in-frame clones here, not all; method: immunoSEQ multiplex PCR. Of about 180,000 clones listed, about four fifths are singletons. Specimen: PBMCs. The receptors originated from a boy younger than 10 in good health and CMV-seronegative.

CDR3 bases: TGTGCCAGCAGCTTACTAGAGGAAGTCAGGGGTAAAGAGACCCAGTACTTC. Its translation is CASSLLEEVRGKETQYF. This chain links TRBV11-1 with TRBJ2-5; D might be TRBD1 (6 bases). Germline V lookup: CDR1 SGHAT, CDR2 FQDESV (reference sequence). V lost 2 bases, J lost 3 bases, and 19 bases lay in between. The CDR3 sequence is 17 residues long.

Comments on this clone: This CDR3 is missing its conserved last phenylalanine or tryptophan, likely due to a read error. The gene calls are TRBV5-6 and TRBJ2-3; possibly TRBD1 for D (6 bases). The germline V gene has CDR1 SGHDT and CDR2 YYEEEE. The V gene lost 4 bases and the J gene lost 1 base, with 13 bases spanning the gap. This CDR3 region has 15 residues. The CDR3 sequence is CASSPRTERTDTQYV. The CDR3 coding sequence is TGTGCCAGCAGCCCTAGGACAGAACGCACAGATACGCAGTATGTT.

This clone occurred once. The J gene is TRBJ2-3, the V gene TRBV18, with D perhaps TRBD2 (5 bases). This CDR3 is built from 14 residues. Between the trimmed V and J ends, which lost 5 bases and 3 bases, there was a span of 12 bases. Germline CDR1 KGHSH, CDR2 LQKENI. The CDR3 is CASSSNRETDTQYF. CDR3 DNA: TGTGCCAGCTCATCGAATAGGGAGACAGATACGCAGTATTTT.

This chain connects TRBV6-1 to TRBJ1-1, with 9 bases matching TRBD1. Germline V gene lookup returns CDR1 MNHNS and CDR2 SASEGT. V trimming: 7 bases; J trimming: 6 bases; junction bases outside the gene matches: 12. The CDR3 spans 15 residues. The CDR3 loop reads CASISPLQGAPEAFF. In DNA form, the CDR3 reads TGTGCCAGCATCTCCCCACTACAGGGGGCGCCTGAAGCTTTCTTT.

The chain is built from TRBV7-2 and TRBJ1-1; 7 bases line up with TRBD1. V gave up 2 bases and J gave up 4 bases; unmatched junction bases: 7. This CDR3 contains 15 residues. Germline V CDR1 and CDR2: SGHTA, FQGNSA. The CDR3 is CASSLRRQGGTEAFF. CDR3 nucleotide sequence: TGTGCCAGCAGCTTAAGGCGACAGGGAGGCACTGAAGCTTTCTTT.

V usage is TRBV28 and J usage is TRBJ2-3, with D tentatively TRBD2 (6 bases). Trimming removed 8 bases from V and 4 bases from J, with 25 bases in between. Germline V CDR1 and CDR2: MDHEN, SYDVKM. The length of the CDR3 is 17 residues. The CDR3 loop is CASCPGLAIRFPDTQYF. The CDR3 DNA sequence: TGTGCCAGCTGCCCCGGGCTAGCGATTCGATTCCCAGATACGCAGTATTTT. The full variable domain, in which reference TRBV28 and TRBJ2-3 provide the parts outside the CDR3, is DVKVTQSSRYLVKRTGEKVFLECVQDMDHENMFWYRQDPGLGLRLIYFSYDVKMKEKGDIPEGYSVSREKKERFSLILESASTNQTSMYLCASCPGLAIRFPDTQYFGPGTRLTVL.

The gene calls are TRBV5-1 and TRBJ2-7, with no clear D. V shed 1 base and J shed 3 bases, with 8 bases lying between them. Germline values: CDR1 SGHRS, CDR2 YFSETQ. This CDR3 spans 13 amino acids. The CDR3 sequence is CASSLLSGYEQYF. DNA for the CDR3: TGCGCCAGCAGCTTGTTATCCGGCTACGAGCAGTACTTC.

This sequence joins TRBV5-1 and TRBJ2-1; 7 bases are a match to TRBD1. This CDR3 is 16 amino acids long. J was trimmed by 6 bases and V by 4 bases; bases with no gene match: 13. CDR1 and CDR2 (germline): SGHRS, YFSETQ. As DNA, the CDR3 is TGCGCCAGCAGCATGCGAACAGGGGTTACGGGCAATGAGCAGTTCTTC. Protein sequence: CASSMRTGVTGNEQFF.

This sequence joins TRBV5-1 and TRBJ2-3; TRBD2 agrees at 7 bases. Trimming at V came to 0 bases and at J to 1 base, leaving 2 bases not matched to a gene. Germline V CDR1 and CDR2: SGHRS, YFSETQ. The CDR3 sequence is 15 residues long. The CDR3 region is CASSLVTSGTDTQYF. DNA of the CDR3: TGCGCCAGCAGCTTGGTAACTAGCGGCACAGATACGCAGTATTTT.

The V call is TRBV10-3, the J call TRBJ2-7; the match to TRBD2 covers 9 bases. Looked up from germline, CDR1 is ENHRY and CDR2 is SYGVKD. There are 15 residues in the CDR3. V shed 6 bases, J shed 0 bases, and the junction held 6 bases outside the gene matches. For the CDR3, the DNA is TGTGCCATCAGGAGTAGCGGGAGTGACTCCTACGAGCAGTACTTC. As protein: CAIRSSGSDSYEQYF.

The J gene is TRBJ1-1, the V gene TRBV6-5; 9 nucleotides align to TRBD1. This CDR3 region has 14 residues. In germline, CDR1 is MNHEY, CDR2 SVGAGI. V lost 5 bases, J lost 6 bases, and 7 bases stayed unmatched. DNA of the CDR3: TGTGCCAGCAGTCCGGGACAGGGTTTGGCTGAAGCTTTCTTT. Protein sequence: CASSPGQGLAEAFF.